This T cell receptor (beta chain) was sequenced for a study of T cell repertoires in cytomegalovirus infection. Worth noting for this clonotype: Its antigen is unknown.

TCRdb reprocessed the reads with MiXCR, giving one entry per CDR3 protein. This table holds 250,000 to 300,000 distinct CDR3 sequences, roughly a fifth found once. With 1 base removed from V and 0 bases from J, the gap between germline ends came to 10 bases. The length of the CDR3 is 16 residues. Study results and limitations: Cumulative public TCR beta family frequency identified carriers of CMV plus the relevant HLA.

The sample in question was cultured PBMCs, obtained from culture after CMV antigen stimulation. This clonotype was obtained from a human donor in good health (CMV status not recorded). Some clones in this sample may be carry-over from other donors' samples. The genes are TRBV12-3 or TRBV12-4 and TRBJ1-3, with D possibly being TRBD1 (5 bases). DNA of the CDR3: TGTGCCAGCAGTTTAGTCACGGGGCCCTCTGGAAACACCATATATTTT. It encodes CASSLVTGPSGNTIYF.